Below are 26 T cell receptor beta chains sequenced from a single sample in a study of cytomegalovirus exposure and HLA in healthy donors. Both 60 Vbeta primers and 13 Jbeta primers went into the PCR. Measured with immunoSEQ multiplex PCR; TCRdb has only the in-frame clones, and not every one. The sample includes around 170,000 clones, around 73% seen only once; the top ten take 1.1% to 1.5%. Sequenced material: PBMCs. The receptors were gathered from a male donor in good health and CMV-seronegative.

V usage is TRBV10-3 and J usage is TRBJ1-6; 9 bases align to TRBD1. The CDR3 length is 17 residues. With V trimmed by 0 bases and J by 7 bases, 7 bases remained unmatched. Germline CDR1 is ENHRY and CDR2 is SYGVKD. CDR3 sequence reads: CAISESNLGTGNSPLHF. In DNA form, the CDR3 reads TGTGCCATCAGTGAGTCAAACCTCGGGACAGGGAATTCACCCCTCCACTTT.

The V and J genes are TRBV11-2 and TRBJ1-5; 7 nucleotides align to TRBD1. Losses at the gene ends were 0 bases for V and 6 bases for J; bases not matched to a gene: 5. Germline assignment: CDR1 SGHAT and CDR2 FQNNGV. The CDR3 contains 15 residues. The CDR3, as DNA: TGTGCCAGCAGCTTAGATAGAGGGGGCCGTCAGCCCCAGCATTTT. This codes for CASSLDRGGRQPQHF.

V and J are TRBV27 and TRBJ2-1; 11 bases line up with TRBD2. CDR3 size: 21 residues. The J segment lost 0 bases and the V segment lost 4 bases, leaving 17 bases of the junction unmatched. CDR1 is MNHEY and CDR2 is SMNVEV in the germline V gene (reference sequence). DNA of the CDR3: TGTGCCAGCAGTTCCCCAACGATTAGCGGGAGGGGCCCCAGCTCCTACAATGAGCAGTTCTTC. Translated: CASSSPTISGRGPSSYNEQFF.

V gene TRBV7-8 combines with J gene TRBJ2-7; the D gene is possibly TRBD1 (6 bases). V was trimmed by 3 bases and J by 1 base, leaving 22 bases between them. Germline V CDR1 and CDR2: SGHVS, FQNEAQ. The CDR3 is 18 residues long. CDR3 loop: CASSFLRGGGTTSYEQYF. The CDR3, as DNA: TGTGCCAGCAGCTTTCTTCGAGGGGGTGGCACAACGTCCTACGAGCAGTACTTC.

The chain employs TRBV5-1 and TRBJ2-4; tentatively, D is TRBD1 (7 bases). CDR1 SGHRS and CDR2 YFSETQ come from the germline V gene. The length of the CDR3 is 16 residues. The germline V and J ends were trimmed by 4 bases and 0 bases, with 14 bases remaining between them. CDR3 residues: CASSAGQRLAKNIQYF. CDR3 nucleotide sequence: TGCGCCAGCAGCGCGGGACAGAGACTAGCCAAAAACATTCAGTACTTC.

In its sample, this clone was seen a few times. This chain joins TRBV23-1 and TRBJ2-1, with D maybe TRBD1 (6 bases). TRBV23-1 is an ORF, and what it does is uncertain. The CDR3 is made up of 13 amino acids. V dropped 3 bases and J dropped 6 bases, with 9 bases sitting between them. CDR3 bases: TGCGCCAGCAGTCACCAACAGGGCAATGAGCAGTTCTTC. Translating gives CASSHQQGNEQFF.

The chain links TRBV7-2 to TRBJ2-5; 12 bases agree with TRBD1. CDR1 is SGHTA, CDR2 FQGNSA, per germline. V shed 2 bases and J 5 bases; nucleotides not matched to a gene: 6. This CDR3 contains 16 residues. CDR3 bases: TGTGCCAGCAGCTTAATGGGGACAGGGGGCATTGAGACCCAGTACTTC. Its protein is CASSLMGTGGIETQYF.

This chain joins TRBV7-9 and TRBJ1-3; 7 nucleotides line up with TRBD1. Germline CDR1 SEHNR, CDR2 FQNEAQ (reference sequence). The CDR3 sequence is 15 residues long. The J segment lost 4 bases and the V segment lost 5 bases, leaving 8 bases of the junction unmatched. The CDR3 sequence: CASSDTGVPGNTIYF. CDR3 sequence (DNA): TGTGCCAGCAGCGACACAGGGGTCCCGGGAAACACCATATATTTT.

The chain joins TRBV2 to TRBJ2-2, with TRBD2 as a possible D gene (6 bases). Trimming took 8 bases from V and 1 from J, leaving 8 bases between them. Germline V lookup: CDR1 SNHLY, CDR2 FYNNEI. This CDR3 is 13 amino acids long. CDR3 amino acids: CASGSGNTGELFF. In DNA, the CDR3 is TGTGCCAGCGGTAGCGGGAACACCGGGGAGCTGTTTTTT.

The chain has TRBV6-1 and TRBJ1-2; D call uncertain. Germline V gene sequence: CDR1 MNHNS, CDR2 SASEGT. The CDR3 length is 15 residues. Trimming cost V 6 bases and J 4 bases, with 18 bases left between them. CDR3 sequence: CASSHEDPAGYGYTF. In DNA, the CDR3 is TGTGCCAGCAGCCACGAAGACCCGGCGGGCTATGGCTACACCTTC.

V gene TRBV7-9 combines with J gene TRBJ2-7; TRBD2 matches 8 bases. The V gene end was trimmed by 4 bases and the J gene end by 0 bases; junction bases not matched to a gene: 14. CDR1 and CDR2 (germline): SEHNR, FQNEAQ (reference sequence). This CDR3 comprises 18 residues. The CDR3 loop reads CASSSPRRLAPSSYEQYF. The CDR3 nucleotides are TGTGCCAGCAGCTCCCCCCGCAGACTAGCGCCCAGCTCCTACGAGCAGTACTTC.

The rearrangement joins TRBV5-8 to TRBJ2-3, with TRBD2 identical over 7 bases. Per the germline V gene, CDR1 is SGHTS and CDR2 is YDEGEE. Germline trimming cut 6 bases from V and 2 bases from J; bases unmatched to any gene: 9. This CDR3 has 15 amino acids. Here the CDR3 reads CASILGGILTDTQYF. CDR3 bases: TGTGCCAGCATACTCGGGGGGATACTCACAGATACGCAGTATTTT. Looking up the rest from reference TRBV5-8 and TRBJ2-3 gives the full variable domain: EAGVTQSPTHLIKTRGQQATLRCSPISGHTSVYWYQQALGLGLQFLLWYDEGEERNRGNFPPRFSGRQFPNYSSELNVNALELEDSALYLCASILGGILTDTQYFGPGTRLTVL.

The chain uses TRBV27 and TRBJ2-3; 8 nucleotides align to TRBD2. This CDR3 region has 16 residues. J gave up 0 bases and V 4 bases, and 6 bases lay outside the gene matches. The germline gives CDR1 MNHEY, CDR2 SMNVEV (reference sequence). This CDR3 reads CASSSPPGGSTDTQYF. CDR3 DNA sequence: TGTGCCAGCAGTTCCCCTCCGGGAGGGAGCACAGATACGCAGTATTTT.

V and J are TRBV14 and TRBJ2-3; D not resolved. V was clipped by 2 bases and J by 5 bases, with 8 bases between them. The CDR3 has 13 amino acids. Germline CDR1 SGHDN, CDR2 FVKESK. The CDR3 DNA reads as TGTGCCAGCAGCCAACTCAGAAGAGATACGCAGTATTTT. It encodes CASSQLRRDTQYF.

There are a few counts of this clone. The chain combines TRBV28 with TRBJ1-1; no definite D call. Germline CDR1 is MDHEN and CDR2 is SYDVKM. The ends were cut back, 5 bases at V and 1 base at J, with 11 bases in the middle. CDR3 length: 14 amino acids. CDR3 protein: CASSDGLANTEAFF. The CDR3 nucleotides read TGTGCCAGCAGTGATGGACTGGCGAACACTGAAGCTTTCTTT.

This chain links TRBV10-3 with TRBJ2-5, with D possibly TRBD1 on 6 matching bases. The J call may be faulty, since TRBJ2-7 better matches the DNA end. CDR3 size: 14 residues. CDR1 and CDR2 (germline): ENHRY, SYGVKD. The DNA for the CDR3 is TGTGCCATCCTGGACGGGGACACTTCCTACGAGCAGTACTTC. Its protein product is CAILDGDTSYEQYF.

This clone was seen a single time. The chain couples TRBV11-2 to TRBJ2-7; D is perhaps TRBD2 (6 bases). Germline V gene sequence: CDR1 SGHAT, CDR2 FQNNGV. The CDR3 sequence is 15 residues long. V was cut by 3 bases and J by 0 bases, with 12 bases left in between. CDR3 sequence reads: CASSFLSSGSYEQYF. CDR3 bases: TGTGCCAGCAGCTTTTTGAGTAGCGGCTCCTACGAGCAGTACTTC.

The chain is built from TRBV19 and TRBJ1-5, with D tentatively TRBD1 (6 bases). Between the trimmed V and J ends, which lost 9 bases and 3 bases, there was a span of 15 bases. Germline values: CDR1 LNHDA, CDR2 SQIVND (reference sequence). The CDR3 length is 14 residues. The CDR3, as DNA: TGTGCCAGCGGTTCAGGGGATAACAATCAGCCCCAGCATTTT. It yields the protein CASGSGDNNQPQHF.

The J gene is TRBJ1-1, the V gene TRBV27, with 7 bases aligning to TRBD1. The CDR3 runs to 14 residues. CDR1 MNHEY and CDR2 SMNVEV come from the germline V gene (reference sequence). V gave up 6 bases and J gave up 0 bases; unmatched junction bases: 4. CDR3 loop: CASRLTGLNTEAFF. As DNA, the CDR3 is TGTGCCAGCAGACTGACAGGGTTGAACACTGAAGCTTTCTTT.

The chain is built from TRBV6-5 and TRBJ2-5, with TRBD1 as a possible D gene (5 bases). Germline assignment: CDR1 MNHEY and CDR2 SVGAGI. V was trimmed by 6 bases and J by 5 bases, leaving 10 bases between them. The CDR3 contains 12 residues. The CDR3 nucleotides read TGTGCCAGCAGAAGGGGTGACGAGACCCAGTACTTC. This gives the protein CASRRGDETQYF.

The chain combines TRBV6-5 with TRBJ1-4; D not certain. Trimming took off 6 bases at V and 0 bases at J, with 8 bases between the two ends. The germline CDR1 and CDR2 sequences are MNHEY and SVGAGI. This CDR3 is built from 14 residues. The CDR3, as DNA: TGTGCCAGCAGCTCGCAGGCAACTAATGAAAAACTGTTTTTT. It encodes CASSSQATNEKLFF.

The gene calls are TRBV19 and TRBJ1-1; D is undetermined. Germline CDR1 and CDR2: LNHDA and SQIVND (reference sequence). The CDR3 is 9 amino acids. Trimming shortened V by 9 bases and J by 4 bases, and 3 bases separated the two germline ends. The CDR3 DNA reads TGTGCCAGCTTCACTGAAGCTTTCTTT. This gives the protein CASFTEAFF.

The chain uses TRBV2 and TRBJ1-1; 8 bases match TRBD1. The V gene's germline CDR1 is SNHLY and CDR2 FYNNEI. J gave up 6 bases and V 4 bases, and 4 bases lay outside the gene matches. This CDR3 is 13 amino acids long. CDR3 sequence (DNA): TGTGCCAGCAGTGTCCAGGGGGCGGCTGAAGCTTTCTTT. It specifies CASSVQGAAEAFF.

CDR3 bases: TGTGCCAGCAGTGGAAGGAGCGGGGAGACCCAGTACTTC. It yields the protein CASSGRSGETQYF. V gene TRBV2 combines with J gene TRBJ2-5; tentatively, D is TRBD2 (6 bases). The germline gives CDR1 SNHLY, CDR2 FYNNEI. This CDR3 has 13 amino acids. V was shortened by 4 bases and J by 5 bases, with 11 bases between the two germline ends.

This clone was observed once. J is TRBJ1-2 and V is TRBV5-1; 8 bases are a match to TRBD1. This CDR3 spans 14 amino acids. Germline V CDR1 and CDR2: SGHRS, YFSETQ. V shed 0 bases and J 7 bases; nucleotides not matched to a gene: 5. The CDR3 loop is CASSLDRGKSGYTF. The CDR3, as DNA: TGCGCCAGCAGCTTGGACAGGGGGAAAAGTGGCTACACCTTC.

V usage is TRBV6-1 and J usage is TRBJ2-7, with 8 nucleotides matching TRBD1. This CDR3 region has 13 residues. In germline, CDR1 is MNHNS, CDR2 SASEGT. J lost 2 bases, V lost 6 bases, and 3 bases had no gene match. In DNA form, the CDR3 reads TGTGCCAGCAGGGACAGGGTAACCTACGAGCAGTACTTC. Translating it yields CASRDRVTYEQYF.